Included here is one T cell receptor beta chain sequence, with context. This sample stems from a study of T cells after somatic rescue of genetic block. Trimming shortened V by 7 bases and J by 1 base, and 13 bases separated the two germline ends. The CDR3 runs to 14 residues. Germline V gene sequence: CDR1 LNHDA, CDR2 SQIVND (reference sequence). Some clones are missing from TCRdb's copy, which holds only in-frame ones; the method was immunoSEQ multiplex PCR. The top ten hold about 30% of the sample, which has 11,000 to 15,000 clones, 65% to 75% seen once. V and J are TRBV19 and TRBJ1-1; D ambiguous. The sequenced material came from peripheral blood mononuclear cells (PBMCs). The sequence came from a young man. The CDR3 protein is CASTPTRGNTEAFF. In DNA, the CDR3 is TGTGCCAGTACGCCTACGAGAGGGAACACTGAAGCTTTCTTT.